The text below deals with one T cell receptor (beta chain). What this receptor recognizes is not known. The input lacks base qualities; no much larger clone sits a single base away. Library preparation employed the immunoSEQ multiplex PCR assay. Here the immuneACCESS table is served through TCRdb, limited to in-frame sequences with V and J called. Missing clones are a known gap in these copies; in checked studies unresolved V genes cover under half, and the rest lacks a known reason. The sample contains fewer than 200,000 clones, around 90% of them found a single time. Roughly 1.5% of the sample belongs to the ten largest clones. The data originate from a study of control samples from healthy donors and cancer patients (TCRdb year 2020). Taken from cysteine to phenylalanine, the CDR3 has 15 residues. The only DNA kept is the CDR3, 45 bases in frame from the first base. The germline V gene provides CDR1 MNHEY and CDR2 SVGAGI. V trim: 6 bases; J trim: 8 bases; unmatched bases: 10.

This receptor was identified in a woman aged 45-65 years in good health. Sequencing was carried out using blood. The rearranged chain carries TRBV6-5 and TRBJ2-2; TRBD1 aligns with 9 central bases. CDR3 protein: CASRKGTGIAGELFF. The base sequence is TGTGCCAGCAGAAAAGGGACAGGGATAGCGGGGGAGCTGTTTTTT.